This TCR beta chain was captured by sequencing in a study of long-term antiretroviral therapy in people with HIV. An immunoSEQ assay, version v3.0, was performed at survey level. Method: immunoSEQ multiplex PCR; TCRdb's copy keeps in-frame clones and lacks some. Here the sample spans 30,000 or so clones, more than 85% being singletons. Post-ART PBMC samples numbered at least two per donor, and pre-ART ones at least one. Specimens carried roughly 0.9-11 million cryopreserved PBMC before DNA extraction. V lost 0 bases and J 8 bases, leaving 22 bases between the germline ends. The CDR3 runs 17 residues. Germline-derived CDR1 and CDR2 are LGHNA and YSLEER.

The sample here was unsorted PBMCs, taken about 5 years before starting antiretroviral therapy. V gene TRBV4-3 combines with J gene TRBJ1-2; possible D gene TRBD1, 5 bases. This receptor was identified in a man aged 45-65 years with HIV. CDR3 in amino acids: CASSQDFSRGRFGGYTF. The CDR3 DNA reads as TGCGCCAGCAGCCAAGATTTTTCACGGGGCCGATTTGGAGGCTACACCTTC.